The clone carrying this TCR beta chain showed up many times. What it binds is not known. TCRdb processed the reads anew with MiXCR; each CDR3 protein has one entry. The sample has 450,000 to 600,000 distinct CDR3 sequences, 11% seen once; the top ten hold about a tenth. The entry originates in a study of T cell repertoires in cytomegalovirus infection. Whole-study context: TCR beta signatures that were public indicated CMV infection and matching HLA type. Study-wide findings and caveats: Summed frequency of public TCR beta families distinguished CMV carriers with the relevant HLA. Across the ex vivo response, the dominant clonotypes were HLA-C-restricted CMV-specific TCR beta clonotypes.

Germline CDR1 reads SEHNR; CDR2 reads FQNEAQ (reference sequence). The CDR3 runs to 13 residues. V lost 5 bases and J lost 5, with 10 bases in between. This receptor was taken from a human donor in good health (CMV status not recorded). Some clones in this sample may be carry-over from other donors' samples. Sequences were obtained from PBMCs. The V call is TRBV7-9, the J call TRBJ1-3; D may be TRBD1 (5 bases). CDR3 protein: CASSLSGRNTIYF. For the CDR3, the DNA is TGTGCCAGCAGCCTATCAGGGAGAAACACCATATATTTT.